These 17 T cell receptor beta chains share one sample of origin, sequenced in a study of beta chain features in type 1 diabetes. Overall study results and limits: Within each of all four CD4+ subsets, Type 1 diabetes patients had TCRB CDR3s that were moderately but significantly shorter.

No antigen has been assigned to these receptors. Expressed TCRB transcripts were sequenced because the entire RNA isolate underwent reverse transcription. The data were produced by immunoSEQ multiplex PCR, yet TCRdb's version contains in-frame clones alone and is incomplete. This table has about 270,000 clones, roughly an eighth appearing once. Specimen: naive CD4+ T cells from blood. These TCRs come from a man younger than 40 with type 1 diabetes.

The V gene is TRBV7-9, the J gene TRBJ2-7, with D perhaps TRBD2 (6 bases). V gave up 2 bases and J gave up 0 bases, with 8 bases separating them. Germline CDR1 reads SEHNR; CDR2 reads FQNEAQ (reference sequence). The CDR3 extends over 14 amino acids. The CDR3: CASSLMDYSYEQYF. CDR3 DNA: TGTGCCAGCAGCTTAATGGACTACTCCTACGAGCAGTACTTC.

CDR3: CASSPTGDKDYGYTF. The CDR3 DNA reads TGTGCCAGCTCCCCGACAGGCGATAAGGACTATGGCTACACCTTC. The chain has TRBV18 and TRBJ1-2; TRBD1 is a possible D gene (6 bases). The ends were cut back, 6 bases at V and 3 bases at J, with 17 bases in the middle. The CDR3 is 15 amino acids. Germline CDR1 KGHSH, CDR2 LQKENI.

This clone has more than one count but fewer than ten. This chain links TRBV18 with TRBJ2-5; the D is unclear. The V gene's germline CDR1 is KGHSH and CDR2 LQKENI. The CDR3 is 13 amino acids. Trimming took 3 bases from V and 2 from J, leaving 7 bases between them. In DNA, the CDR3 is TGTGCCAGCTCACCTCAGGCTCAAGAGACCCAGTACTTC. The encoded protein is CASSPQAQETQYF.

This clone appeared a few times. The chain has TRBV18 and TRBJ2-1; TRBD2 might be the D (5 bases). The ends were cut back, 2 bases at V and 6 bases at J, with 14 bases in the middle. The germline V gene encodes CDR1 KGHSH and CDR2 LQKENI. This CDR3 contains 15 residues. This CDR3 reads CASSPNTRGGNEQFF. As DNA, the CDR3 is TGTGCCAGCTCACCAAACACTAGAGGAGGCAATGAGCAGTTCTTC.

This clone occurred a few times. The CDR3 protein is CASSVVLEGEQFF. In DNA, the CDR3 is TGTGCCAGCAGCGTAGTGCTCGAGGGTGAGCAGTTCTTC. J is TRBJ2-1 and V is TRBV9, with D perhaps matching TRBD2 (5 bases). This CDR3 has 13 residues. V was pared by 0 bases and J by 9 bases, with 10 bases between. CDR1 is SGDLS and CDR2 is YYNGEE in the germline V gene.

The chain is built from TRBV28 and TRBJ2-7; 9 bases are a match to TRBD1. The CDR3 sequence is 13 residues long. In germline, CDR1 is MDHEN, CDR2 SYDVKM. J was trimmed by 5 bases and V by 6 bases; bases with no gene match: 5. This chain's CDR3 is CASSRTGVHEQYF. CDR3 coding DNA: TGTGCCAGCAGCAGGACAGGGGTCCACGAGCAGTACTTC.

This clone was detected once. The J gene is TRBJ2-7, the V gene TRBV2; 7 bases agree with TRBD2. V gave up 4 bases and J gave up 3 bases; unmatched junction bases: 6. This CDR3 region has 14 residues. Germline loops: CDR1 SNHLY, CDR2 FYNNEI. CDR3 sequence: CASSVSGTIYEQYF. The CDR3 DNA reads TGTGCCAGCAGTGTAAGCGGGACGATCTACGAGCAGTACTTC.

V is TRBV28 and J is TRBJ2-7; 10 bases fit TRBD1. With V trimmed by 8 bases and J by 3 bases, 4 bases remained unmatched. CDR3 length equals 13 residues. CDR1 and CDR2 (germline): MDHEN, SYDVKM. The CDR3 spells CASQGQGSYEQYF. The CDR3 DNA is TGTGCCAGCCAGGGACAGGGGAGCTACGAGCAGTACTTC.

The V gene is TRBV29-1, the J gene TRBJ2-1; 11 nucleotides match TRBD1. V gave up 6 bases and J gave up 10 bases; unmatched junction bases: 11. The germline CDR1 and CDR2 sequences are SQVTM and ANQGSEA. This CDR3 has 14 residues. CDR3 in amino acids: CSVAGQGATQEQFF. CDR3 DNA: TGCAGCGTCGCTGGACAGGGGGCAACGCAGGAGCAGTTCTTC.

The chain joins TRBV2 to TRBJ2-3; D is possibly TRBD1 (6 bases). The CDR3 has 14 amino acids. Germline values: CDR1 SNHLY, CDR2 FYNNEI. The V end lost 8 bases, the J end lost 1 base, and 13 bases lay between the germline ends. CDR3 residues: CASGGRTGTDTQYF. In DNA form, the CDR3 reads TGTGCCAGCGGGGGAAGGACAGGCACAGATACGCAGTATTTT.

The gene calls are TRBV30 and TRBJ2-7; 10 bases fit TRBD1. CDR3 length equals 14 residues. The germline CDR1 and CDR2 sequences are GTSNPN and SVGIG (reference sequence). The V gene end was trimmed by 3 bases and the J gene end by 3 bases; junction bases not matched to a gene: 5. The CDR3 loop is CAWSPRDRGYEQYF. DNA for the CDR3: TGTGCCTGGAGCCCCCGGGACAGGGGCTACGAGCAGTACTTC.

J is TRBJ2-6 and V is TRBV2; no clear D. In germline, CDR1 is SNHLY, CDR2 FYNNEI. Trimming cost V 10 bases and J 0 bases, with 16 bases left between them. This CDR3 has 16 residues. The CDR3 sequence is CATPGRGPSGANVLTF. The CDR3 DNA sequence: TGTGCCACACCCGGCAGAGGCCCCTCTGGGGCCAACGTCCTGACTTTC.

This clone was picked up a small number of times. The chain recombines TRBV2 with TRBJ2-5; a weak D match, TRBD1 (6 bases). The V end was cut by 10 bases, the J end by 0 bases, with 9 bases between. Per the germline V gene, CDR1 is SNHLY and CDR2 is FYNNEI. This CDR3 contains 12 residues. The CDR3 sequence is CATGQNQETQYF. DNA of the CDR3: TGTGCCACAGGACAGAACCAAGAGACCCAGTACTTC.

The chain links TRBV4-2 to TRBJ1-1, with 9 positions matching TRBD1. V dropped 1 base and J dropped 5; count of bases not matched to a gene: 5. The CDR3 consists of 15 residues. Germline V gene lookup returns CDR1 LGHNA and CDR2 YNFKEQ. The CDR3 nucleotides read TGTGCCAGCAGCCAAGTGGACAGGGGTTTGACTGAAGCTTTCTTT. Its protein is CASSQVDRGLTEAFF.

This clone appeared a few times. The chain couples TRBV7-9 to TRBJ2-1; 9 bases match TRBD1. Trimming at V came to 6 bases and at J to 9 bases, leaving 9 bases not matched to a gene. The CDR3 is 14 residues long. Germline CDR1 reads SEHNR; CDR2 reads FQNEAQ (reference sequence). This CDR3 is CASRRSQGAGEQFF. For the CDR3, the DNA is TGTGCCAGCAGACGATCACAGGGGGCAGGTGAGCAGTTCTTC.

V gene TRBV27 combines with J gene TRBJ1-4; unclear D gene. Germline CDR1 MNHEY, CDR2 SMNVEV (reference sequence). The CDR3 contains 15 residues. Deletions cut 5 bases from V and 7 bases from J, with 17 bases between. CDR3 sequence: CASSPYTVAFEKLFF. CDR3 nucleotides: TGTGCCAGCAGTCCCTACACAGTCGCCTTTGAAAAACTGTTTTTT.

This clone was counted between two and nine times. The V gene is TRBV29-1, the J gene TRBJ1-1; 8 bases are shared with TRBD1. The CDR3 is 15 residues long. CDR1 and CDR2 from the germline V gene are SQVTM and ANQGSEA. The ends lost 3 bases at V and 3 bases at J; junction bases unmatched: 9. This CDR3 reads CSVEWTGMTDTEAFF. In nucleotides, the CDR3 is TGCAGCGTTGAGTGGACAGGGATGACGGACACTGAAGCTTTCTTT.